These T cell receptor beta chains were read from a single sample in a study of early T cells in non-severe SARS-CoV-2 infection. TCRdb itself ran the 5' RACE reads through MiXCR, one entry per CDR3 protein. The repertoire includes tens of thousands of distinct CDR3 sequences, 5% to 7% of them detected once, and 5% to 7% sits in the top ten. Sequencing used whole blood. The receptors shown here come from an adult who was a healthcare worker with PCR-confirmed SARS-CoV-2 infection or an uninfected control (not recorded which). CDR3s include the opening cysteine and the closing phenylalanine or tryptophan. A D gene is named only where the DNA matches it firmly. Clone sizes are given selectively: once, few, many, or a class where the clone is expanded.

>TRBJ2-2|-|TRBV5-1|many
TGCGCCAGCAGAAGAAGATACACCGGGGAGCTGTTTTTT
CASRRRYTGELFF
>TRBJ2-7|-|TRBV3-2|many
TGTGCCAGGACAATCCCCAGCGGTATAACCTACGAGCAGTACTTC
CARTIPSGITYEQYF
>TRBJ1-3|-|TRBV12-3/TRBV12-4|many
TGTGCCAGCAGCCACAGGGCTAGAAACACCATATATTTT
CASSHRARNTIYF
>TRBJ1-1|-|TRBV7-2|-
TGTGCCAGCAGCTCCGCTCGGGGAAGCACTGAAGCTTTCTTT
CASSSARGSTEAFF
>TRBJ1-6|-|TRBV6-5|many
TGTGCCAGCCGGGAAGACGAGTATTCACCCCTCCACTTT
CASREDEYSPLHF
>TRBJ1-1|-|TRBV5-1|-
TGCGCCAGCAGCTTGGCCGGGTCAGGTACTGAAGCTTTCTTT
CASSLAGSGTEAFF
>TRBJ2-1|-|TRBV18|-
TGTGCCAGCTCACCACCTCCGGGAGACGGCGGGCAGTTCTTC
CASSPPPGDGGQFF
>TRBJ2-2|TRBD1|TRBV4-3|-
TGCGCCAGCAGCCAAGAGACAGGGATGAACACCGGGGAGCTGTTTTTT
CASSQETGMNTGELFF
>TRBJ2-7|TRBD2|TRBV6-1|-
TGTGCCAGCAGTGAAGAGAATAGCGGGAGCTACGAGCAGTACTTC
CASSEENSGSYEQYF
>TRBJ2-1|-|TRBV3-1|few
TGTGCCAGCAGCCTAACCAGTCGCGCAATCAGTGAGCAGTTCTTC
CASSLTSRAISEQFF
>TRBJ1-2|TRBD1|TRBV3-1|few
TGTGCCAGCAGCCCCAGGGACAGGGATGGCTACACCTTC
CASSPRDRDGYTF
>TRBJ2-1|-|TRBV5-5|many
TGTGCCAGCAGCTTGCGACCCCCCCACAACAATGAGCAGTTCTTC
CASSLRPPHNNEQFF
>TRBJ2-1|-|TRBV5-6|-
TGTGCCAGCAGCTTCGGTGTGTTGCCTGGGAATGAGCAGTTCTTC
CASSFGVLPGNEQFF
>TRBJ2-4|-|TRBV12-3/TRBV12-4|many
TGTGCCAGCAGCTCCAAGACCCGGGGCATTCAGTACTTC
CASSSKTRGIQYF
>TRBJ2-1|-|TRBV10-2|few
TGCGCCAGCAGAAGGGCCGCCTACAATGAGCAGTTCTTC
CASRRAAYNEQFF
>TRBJ2-3|TRBD2|TRBV9|many
TGTGCCAGCAGGCGAGCGGGAGGCAGCACAGATACGCAGTATTTT
CASRRAGGSTDTQYF
>TRBJ1-1|-|TRBV20-1|-
TGCAGTGCTAGACAAGTTGGAGGCGCTGAAGCTTTCTTT
CSARQVGGAEAFF
>TRBJ1-1|-|TRBV7-9|-
TGTGCCAGCAGCCCTCGAGTTGGTATAGGTGAAGCTTTCTTT
CASSPRVGIGEAFF
>TRBJ1-4|-|TRBV5-6|many
TGTGCCAGCAGCTCCCGATTTGCAACTAATGAAAAACTGTTTTTT
CASSSRFATNEKLFF
>TRBJ1-5|-|TRBV6-5|many
TGTGCCAGCAGTCCCGGGGGAGTAGGGGGTCAGCCCCAGCATTTT
CASSPGGVGGQPQHF
>TRBJ2-3|-|TRBV5-4|few
TGTGCCAGCAGCAGCACTAGCACAGATACGCAGTATTTT
CASSSTSTDTQYF
>TRBJ2-7|-|TRBV28|many
TGTGCCAGCCATCGACAGACCTCCTACGAGCAGTACTTC
CASHRQTSYEQYF
>TRBJ2-3|TRBD2|TRBV29-1|many
TGCAGCGCGATTTTCACTAGCGGCTCAGATACGCAGTATTTT
CSAIFTSGSDTQYF
>TRBJ2-3|TRBD2|TRBV4-3|many
TGCGCCAGCAGCCTCCAGCTAGCGGGCAACACAGATACGCAGTATTTT
CASSLQLAGNTDTQYF
>TRBJ2-5|TRBD2|TRBV12-3/TRBV12-4|many
TGTGCCAGCAGTCTCCGACTAGCGGGAGGGAATATCCAAGAGACCCAGTACTTC
CASSLRLAGGNIQETQYF
>TRBJ2-1|TRBD2|TRBV7-9|few
TGTGCCAGTCGAAAGGGGGGACTAGCCTACAATGAGCAGTTCTTC
CASRKGGLAYNEQFF
>TRBJ1-4|TRBD1|TRBV11-2|many
TGTGCCAGCAGCCCCCACAGGGGAGGACTGTTTTTT
CASSPHRGGLFF
>TRBJ1-1|-|TRBV3-1|many
TGTGCCAGCAGCTCCAGACCAACGAACACTGAAGTTTTCTTT
CASSSRPTNTEVFF
>TRBJ2-3|-|TRBV12-3/TRBV12-4|-
TGTGCCAGCAGCTTGGACGGGGAAAGCACAGATACGCAGTATTTT
CASSLDGESTDTQYF
>TRBJ2-3|-|TRBV5-1|few
TGCGCCAGCAGCCGGACCGGGACTCGCACAGATACGCAGTATTTT
CASSRTGTRTDTQYF
>TRBJ2-7|-|TRBV7-8|once
TGTGCCAGCAGCCAATGGACTCGTTCCCACGAGCAGTACTTC
CASSQWTRSHEQYF
>TRBJ2-2|-|TRBV2|few
TGTGCCAGCATGGAACGGCGGGAGCTGTTTTTT
CASMERRELFF
>TRBJ2-4|-|TRBV12-3/TRBV12-4|-
TGTGCCAGCAGTTTTGGGGGGGCCTACACCATTCAGTACTTC
CASSFGGAYTIQYF
>TRBJ2-2|-|TRBV12-3/TRBV12-4|-
TGTGCCACCAGGATTCGAGAGGACGGGGAGCTGTTTTTT
CATRIREDGELFF
>TRBJ2-5|-|TRBV7-9|many
TGTGCCAGCAGCTCAGAAGCCGGCAGCCGAATAGAGACCCAGTACTTC
CASSSEAGSRIETQYF
>TRBJ2-7|-|TRBV11-2|-
TGTGCCAGCAGCCTAACAGGATCCGGGTACGAGCAGTACTTC
CASSLTGSGYEQYF
>TRBJ2-1|-|TRBV11-2|few
TGTGCCAGCAGCTTGGGATTCCTCCGGGACAACTACAATGAGCAGTTCTTC
CASSLGFLRDNYNEQFF
>TRBJ2-3|-|TRBV7-2|few
TGTGCCAGCAGCTTCCGAATAGTCTCAGATACGCAGTATTTT
CASSFRIVSDTQYF
>TRBJ2-7|-|TRBV7-5|many
-
CISVPEAPQPPGLAGTYEQYF
>TRBJ2-2|-|TRBV10-3|many
TGTGCCACCCGGGATTCTCTTACCGGGGAGCTGTTTTTT
CATRDSLTGELFF
>TRBJ2-7|-|TRBV2|-
TGTGCCAGCAGGGACCCGGGACTCGCCTACGAGCAGTACTTC
CASRDPGLAYEQYF
>TRBJ2-7|-|TRBV7-2|many
TGTGCCAGCAGCCCCCCGGCCGGTAGGGTGTACTTC
CASSPPAGRVYF
>TRBJ1-3|-|TRBV7-9|many
TGTGCCAGCAGCCCCGCTGGAAACACCATATATTTT
CASSPAGNTIYF
>TRBJ1-5|-|TRBV7-8|many
TGTGCCAGCAGCTTAATCGTTACCGAAGGGGATCAGCCCCAGCATTTT
CASSLIVTEGDQPQHF
>TRBJ1-4|-|TRBV28|many
TGTGCCAGCAGTCTTCGGGTCTCACTAGTGGGTGAAAAACTGTTTTTT
CASSLRVSLVGEKLFF
>TRBJ2-5|TRBD2|TRBV7-9|many
TGTGCCAGCAGCTTCAGCGGGAGGGCGAGGGGGACCCAGTACTTC
CASSFSGRARGTQYF
>TRBJ1-6|-|TRBV11-2|many
TGTGCCAGCAGTCCAGGGGCGTTAGGAAATTCACCCCTCCACTTT
CASSPGALGNSPLHF
>TRBJ2-2|-|TRBV20-1|many
TGCAGTGCTAGAGGAGGACAGAACTCGAACACCGGGGAGCTGTTTTTT
CSARGGQNSNTGELFF
>TRBJ2-2|-|TRBV7-3|many
TGTGCCAGCAGCAAACTAAATACCGGGGAGCTGTTTTTT
CASSKLNTGELFF
>TRBJ2-4|TRBD1|TRBV12-3/TRBV12-4|-
TGTGCCAGCAGTGGGACAGGGGAGCGGTTTGGAAGAAACATTCAGTACTTC
CASSGTGERFGRNIQYF
>TRBJ2-1|TRBD2|TRBV6-2/TRBV6-3|few
TGTGCCAGCAGTCACGGACTAGCGGAAAACAATGAGCAGTTCTTC
CASSHGLAENNEQFF
>TRBJ2-7|-|TRBV2|many
TGTGCCAGCAGTGAAGACCTAGCGTTGTCCTACGAGCAGTACTTC
CASSEDLALSYEQYF
>TRBJ2-7|TRBD1|TRBV6-1|many
TGTGCCAGCAGAAGACAGGGGAGCTCCTACGAGCAGTACTTC
CASRRQGSSYEQYF